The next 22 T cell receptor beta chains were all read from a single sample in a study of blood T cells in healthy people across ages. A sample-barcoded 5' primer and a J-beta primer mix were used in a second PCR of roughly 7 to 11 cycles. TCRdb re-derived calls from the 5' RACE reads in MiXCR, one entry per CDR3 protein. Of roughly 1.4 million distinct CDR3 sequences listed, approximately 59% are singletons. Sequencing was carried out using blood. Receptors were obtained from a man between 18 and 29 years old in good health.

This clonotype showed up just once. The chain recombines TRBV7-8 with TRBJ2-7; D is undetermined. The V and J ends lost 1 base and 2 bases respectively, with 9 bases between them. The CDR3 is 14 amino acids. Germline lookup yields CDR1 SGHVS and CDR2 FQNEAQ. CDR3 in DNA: TGTGCCAGCAGCTTAGTTCCACCAACCTACGAGCAGTACTTC. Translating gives CASSLVPPTYEQYF.

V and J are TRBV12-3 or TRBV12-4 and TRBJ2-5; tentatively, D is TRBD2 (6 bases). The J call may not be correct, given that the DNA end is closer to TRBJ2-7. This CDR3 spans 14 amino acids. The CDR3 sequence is CASSLGREVDEQYF. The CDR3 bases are TGTGCCAGCAGTTTAGGCAGGGAGGTAGACGAGCAGTACTTC.

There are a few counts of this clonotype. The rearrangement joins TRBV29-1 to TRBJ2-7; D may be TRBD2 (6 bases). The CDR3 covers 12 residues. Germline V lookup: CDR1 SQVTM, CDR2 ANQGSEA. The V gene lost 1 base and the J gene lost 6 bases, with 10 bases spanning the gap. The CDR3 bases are TGCAGCGTTGAAGGGAGGGATCTCGAGCAGTACTTC. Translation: CSVEGRDLEQYF.

Written as DNA, the CDR3 is TGTGCCAGCTCACCAATACAGCCCTCTGGAAACACCATATATTTT. Amino acid sequence: CASSPIQPSGNTIYF. The chain has TRBV18 and TRBJ1-3; D call uncertain. Trimming removed 2 bases at V and 0 bases at J, with 8 bases between. The germline CDR1 and CDR2 sequences are KGHSH and LQKENI. The CDR3 runs to 15 residues.

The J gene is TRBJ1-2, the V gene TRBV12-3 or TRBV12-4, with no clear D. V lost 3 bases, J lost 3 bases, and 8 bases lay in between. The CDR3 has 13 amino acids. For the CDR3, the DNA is TGTGCCAGCAGTTTTAGTGTGGACTATGGCTACACCTTC. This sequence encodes CASSFSVDYGYTF.

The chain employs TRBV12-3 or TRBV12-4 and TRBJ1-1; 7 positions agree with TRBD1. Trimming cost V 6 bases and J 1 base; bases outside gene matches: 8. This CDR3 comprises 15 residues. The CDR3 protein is CASRPNQGGNTEAFF. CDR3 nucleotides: TGTGCCAGCAGACCCAATCAGGGGGGGAACACTGAAGCTTTCTTT.

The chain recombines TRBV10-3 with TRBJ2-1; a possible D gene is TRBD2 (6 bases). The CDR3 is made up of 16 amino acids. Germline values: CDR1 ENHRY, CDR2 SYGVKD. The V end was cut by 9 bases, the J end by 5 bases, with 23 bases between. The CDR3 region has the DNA TGTGCCATATCTTGGGGCGGGAAGACGGCTGACAATGAGCAGTTCTTC. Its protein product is CAISWGGKTADNEQFF.

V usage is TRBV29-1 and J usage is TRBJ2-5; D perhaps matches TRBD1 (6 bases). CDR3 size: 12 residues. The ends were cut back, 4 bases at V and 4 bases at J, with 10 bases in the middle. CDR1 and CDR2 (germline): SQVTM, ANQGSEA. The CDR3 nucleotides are TGCAGCGTTGCTCAGGGGCCAGAGACCCAGTACTTC. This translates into CSVAQGPETQYF.

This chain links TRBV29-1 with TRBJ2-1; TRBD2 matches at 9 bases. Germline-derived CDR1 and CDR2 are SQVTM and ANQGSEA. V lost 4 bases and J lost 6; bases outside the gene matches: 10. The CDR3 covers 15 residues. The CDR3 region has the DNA TGCAGCGTTGTAAGTCGCAGCGGGAGGAGCAATGAGCAGTTCTTC. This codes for CSVVSRSGRSNEQFF.

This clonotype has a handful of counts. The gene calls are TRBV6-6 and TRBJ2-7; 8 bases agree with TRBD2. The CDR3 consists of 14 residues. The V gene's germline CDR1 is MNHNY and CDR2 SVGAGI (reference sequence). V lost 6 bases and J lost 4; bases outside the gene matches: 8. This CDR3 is CASRSGGGGYEQYF. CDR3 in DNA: TGTGCCAGCAGATCCGGGGGGGGTGGATACGAGCAGTACTTC.

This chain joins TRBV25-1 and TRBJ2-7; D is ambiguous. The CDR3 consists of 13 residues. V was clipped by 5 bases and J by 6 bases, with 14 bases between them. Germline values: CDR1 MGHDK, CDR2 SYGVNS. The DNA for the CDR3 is TGTGCCAGCAGTACCCCCGTCTTGGCCGAGCAGTACTTC. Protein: CASSTPVLAEQYF.

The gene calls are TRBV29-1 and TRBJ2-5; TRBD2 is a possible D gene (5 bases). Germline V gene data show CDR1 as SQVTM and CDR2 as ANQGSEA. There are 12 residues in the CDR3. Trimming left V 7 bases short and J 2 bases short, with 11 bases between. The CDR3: CSAGLIQETQYF. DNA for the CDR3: TGCAGCGCTGGACTGATACAAGAGACCCAGTACTTC. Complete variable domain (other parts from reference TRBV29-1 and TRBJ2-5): SAVISQKPSRDICQRGTSLTIQCQVDSQVTMMFWYRQQPGQSLTLIATANQGSEATYESGFVIDKFPISRPNLTFSTLTVSNMSPEDSSIYLCSAGLIQETQYFGPGTRLLVL.

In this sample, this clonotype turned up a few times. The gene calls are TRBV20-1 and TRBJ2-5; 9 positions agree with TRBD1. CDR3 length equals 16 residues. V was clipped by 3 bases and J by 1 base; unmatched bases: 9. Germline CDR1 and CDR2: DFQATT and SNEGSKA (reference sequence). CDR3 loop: CSASRTGDPFQETQYF. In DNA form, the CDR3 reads TGCAGTGCTAGTCGGACAGGGGACCCTTTCCAAGAGACCCAGTACTTC.

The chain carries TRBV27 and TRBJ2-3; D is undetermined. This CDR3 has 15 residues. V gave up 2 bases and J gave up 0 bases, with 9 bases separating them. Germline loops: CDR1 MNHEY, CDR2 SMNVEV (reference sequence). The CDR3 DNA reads TGTGCCAGCAGTTTAATCTATCGTAGCACAGATACGCAGTATTTT. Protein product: CASSLIYRSTDTQYF.

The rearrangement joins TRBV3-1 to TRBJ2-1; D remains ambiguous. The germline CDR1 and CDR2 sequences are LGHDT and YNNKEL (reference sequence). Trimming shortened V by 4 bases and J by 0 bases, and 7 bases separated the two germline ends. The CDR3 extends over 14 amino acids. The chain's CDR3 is CASSRKGSYNEQFF. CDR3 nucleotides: TGTGCCAGCAGCCGTAAGGGCTCCTACAATGAGCAGTTCTTC.

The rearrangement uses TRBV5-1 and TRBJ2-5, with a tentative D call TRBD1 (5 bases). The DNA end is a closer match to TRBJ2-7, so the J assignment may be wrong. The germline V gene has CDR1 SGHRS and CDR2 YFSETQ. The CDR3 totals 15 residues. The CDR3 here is CASRWQEGAPYEQYF. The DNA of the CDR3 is TGCGCCAGCAGGTGGCAGGAAGGGGCTCCCTACGAGCAGTACTTC.

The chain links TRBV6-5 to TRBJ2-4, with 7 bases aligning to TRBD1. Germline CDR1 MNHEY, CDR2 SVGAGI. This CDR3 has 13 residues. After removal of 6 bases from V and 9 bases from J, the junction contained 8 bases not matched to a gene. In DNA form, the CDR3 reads TGTGCCAGCAGCCCTGACAGGGCGGGCATTCAGTACTTC. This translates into CASSPDRAGIQYF.

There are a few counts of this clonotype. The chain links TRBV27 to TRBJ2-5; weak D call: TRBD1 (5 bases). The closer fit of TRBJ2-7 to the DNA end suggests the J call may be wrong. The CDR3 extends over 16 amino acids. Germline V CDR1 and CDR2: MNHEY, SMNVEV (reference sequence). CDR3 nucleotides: TGTGCCAGCAGAGTTGGCCCAGGGCAGAATATCTACGAGCAGTACTTC. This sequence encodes CASRVGPGQNIYEQYF.

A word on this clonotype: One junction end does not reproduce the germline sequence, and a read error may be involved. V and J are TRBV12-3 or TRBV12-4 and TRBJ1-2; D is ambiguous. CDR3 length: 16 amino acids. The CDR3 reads CASSFLSFPDNYGHTF. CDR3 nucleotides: TGTGCCAGCAGTTTTTTGAGTTTCCCGGATAACTATGGCCACACCTTC.

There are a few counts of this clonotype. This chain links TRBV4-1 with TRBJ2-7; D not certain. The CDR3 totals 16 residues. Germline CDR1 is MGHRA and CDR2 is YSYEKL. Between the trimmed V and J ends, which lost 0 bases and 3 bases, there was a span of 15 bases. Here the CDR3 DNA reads TGCGCCAGCAGCCAAGAAGAGCGCCGGTCGCTCTACGAGCAGTACTTC. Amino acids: CASSQEERRSLYEQYF.

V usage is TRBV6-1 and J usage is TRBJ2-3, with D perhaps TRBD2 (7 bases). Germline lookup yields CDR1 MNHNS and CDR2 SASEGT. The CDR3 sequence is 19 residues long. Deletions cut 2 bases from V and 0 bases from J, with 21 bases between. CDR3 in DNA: TGTGCCAGCAGTGAATGGGGGGGGGCGTTATCATCCAGCACAGATACGCAGTATTTT. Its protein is CASSEWGGALSSSTDTQYF.

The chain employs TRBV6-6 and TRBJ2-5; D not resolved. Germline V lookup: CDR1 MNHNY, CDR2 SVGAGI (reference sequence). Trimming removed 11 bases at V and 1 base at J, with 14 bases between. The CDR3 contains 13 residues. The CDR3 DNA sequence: TGTGCCGCCGTCCGTGAGACCCAAGAGACCCAGTACTTC. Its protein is CAAVRETQETQYF.